This T cell receptor (beta chain) was sequenced for a study of shared clonotypes between healthy human individuals (dated by TCRdb to the early 2020s). For the study in its entirety: A couple of women and a few men aged 18 to 49 years were included in the cohort. To estimate repertoire size and how much clonotypes are shared between individuals, the study performed deep sequencing of blood TCR repertoires from five healthy adults. Leukapheresis yielded between about 0.85 and 10 billion PBMCs per donor. To increase sequencing depth and limit assay-specific biases, different laboratories used diverse techniques to prepare libraries and sequence TCR repertoires. General conclusions and limits of the study: The genetic and exposure-history diversity represented was limited by the small number of donors. Sampling was restricted to blood, and TCR repertoires in tissues likely differ from the TCR repertoires found in blood. Based on pairwise subsampling, the degree of clonotype sharing among donors was expected to be affected by sequencing depth.

About this clone itself: Its specific antigen is unknown. Per-nucleotide qualities are absent, and no much larger clonotype sits a single base away.

The donors were healthy, HIV-negative adults with no recently reported acute infections or vaccinations. Only Caucasian adults living in Nashville, Tennessee, USA were represented among the donors. In the unsorted samples, 90 million to 100 million PBMCs were counted, and genomic DNA was extracted using the QIAamp DNA Blood Mini kit. Blood was collected by leukapheresis, and PBMCs were isolated by Ficoll-Histopaque density gradient centrifugation and then cryopreserved in liquid nitrogen vapor phase. Using the deep immunoSEQ assay, multiplex PCR amplified TCR CDR3 regions from genomic DNA. Extracted genomic DNA from each cell subset was spread evenly across all wells of several immunoSEQ 96-well plates, with each plate serving as a replicate. For unsorted PBMC, each replicate PCR was loaded with about 280 ng genomic DNA, equivalent to 25,000 to 35,000 T cell genomes. Ten immunoSEQ deep assay plates were used to sequence the unsorted PBMC genomic DNA. Purified libraries were quantified with a Qubit 3.0 fluorometer, sized on a Bioanalyzer 2100, and re-quantified with the KAPA Library Quantification kit. Every immunoSEQ 96-well plate was sequenced on a dedicated single-read 150-cycle Illumina NextSeq 550 flow cell. In the original analysis: The immunoSEQ output contained only junctional sequences without quality scores, so filtering could not match that applied to full-length reads. Sequences were annotated with PyIR, a Python wrapper for IgBLAST v1.9, using IMGT germline references to assign V/J genes and CDR3. Reads were filtered out if the reads had weak V/J assignments (E-value above 1e-6), no CDR3, stop codons, out-of-frame junctions, or ambiguous translated residues. V3J clonotypes were defined as sequences sharing an identical inferred V gene, J gene, and CDR3 amino acid sequence. To compute the percentage overlap between repertoires, the number of shared unique clonotypes was divided by the size of the smaller repertoire. RTK rarefaction, the Chao1 estimator, and Recon v2.1 estimates of unobserved clonotypes were used to assess repertoire richness. The clones in this table, taken by TCRdb from immuneACCESS, are in-frame only. Not every clone is retained; where verified, under half of the shortfall comes from an unresolved V gene, and the cause of the rest is unknown. V and J calls and clone size come straight from that table; D and trimming were deduced from the DNA. In all, the sample holds around 440,000 clones, and roughly 80% of those were seen once. Around 12% of the sample is held by the ten biggest clonotypes.

The CDR1 and CDR2 encoded by the germline V gene are KGHSH and LQKENI. From the cysteine up to the phenylalanine, the CDR3 has a length of 17 residues. The retained sequence is limited to the CDR3, 51 bases, with the frame set at the first base. V sheds 0 bases and J sheds 5 bases, leaving 18 bases between their ends. The sequence derives from a woman aged 40 to 50 in good health. Some clones in this sample may be carry-over from other donors' samples. Sequencing was performed on PBMCs. The chain was built from TRBV18 and TRBJ2-3, with no confidently assigned D gene. Read as DNA, the sequence is TGTGCCAGCTCACCACCTGCCCACAGCCGGTGGCGAGATACGCAGTATTTT. Translated, this gives CASSPPAHSRWRDTQYF.